The source of this T cell receptor (beta chain) is a study of CD8+ T cells in alopecia areata. Sequencing relied on a cDNA template that was reverse transcribed from extracted RNA. Profiling relied on immunoSEQ multiplex PCR, and the TCRdb table lists in-frame clones only, not all of them. The repertoire consists of some 100,000 clones, with about 61% occurring once and the leading ten covering 16%. Germline V gene sequence: CDR1 PRHDT, CDR2 FYEKMQ (reference sequence). This CDR3 is 14 amino acids long. The V segment lost 4 bases and the J segment 3 bases; nucleotides outside the gene matches: 4. Treatment defined: oral pan-JAK inhibitor, 5-10 mg twice daily.

This chain connects TRBV13 to TRBJ2-3, with 7 positions matching TRBD1. Sequences were derived from CD8+ T cells sorted from blood, sampled around week 55, from a patient treated with tofacitinib. The receptor was isolated from a human donor with alopecia areata. The CDR3 sequence is CASSSGQPTDTQYF. CDR3 DNA: TGTGCCAGCAGCTCGGGACAGCCAACAGATACGCAGTATTTT.